The present T cell receptor (beta chain) was sequenced within a study of Graves' ophthalmopathy and Graves' hyperthyroidism (dated by TCRdb to the late 2010s). With respect to the entire study: Peripheral blood was collected at initial diagnosis, prior to any treatment. The study used TCR beta repertoire signatures to distinguish Graves' ophthalmopathy from Graves' hyperthyroidism and to predict progression to ophthalmopathy. In total, over 130 blood samples were TCR-sequenced: 40 to 45 ophthalmopathy, around 75 hyperthyroidism and some 17 hyperthyroidism-to-ophthalmopathy patients. A discovery set of 100 patients (around 44 ophthalmopathy, 57 stable hyperthyroidism) was enrolled to explore V-J signatures distinguishing ophthalmopathy from hyperthyroidism. For independent validation, a separate cohort was made up of 18 hyperthyroidism patients plus 17 patients who later progressed from hyperthyroidism to ophthalmopathy. In five to seven hyperthyroidism patients, the T-cell repertoire of thyroid tissue was compared with the T-cell repertoire of blood. After sampling, hyperthyroidism patients received methimazole starting at 30 mg daily, and ophthalmopathy patients received high-dose intravenous methylprednisolone. The 75 to 100 discovery patients were randomly divided into training and test sets at a 7:3 ratio.

Sequences LNHNV (CDR1) and YYDKDF (CDR2) are obtained from the germline V gene (reference sequence). The CDR3 measures 15 amino acids from cysteine to phenylalanine. Solely the CDR3 DNA is kept, with 45 bases framed from the first base. The junction shows trimming of 0 bases on V and 8 bases on J, plus 13 bases between the germline ends. The study at large found these results: In validation, the model predicted ophthalmopathy progression with roughly 68% sensitivity and roughly 78% specificity; approximately 12 predicted patients were CT-confirmed with GO in a median of about 6.2 months. The 13-signature model separated ophthalmopathy from stable hyperthyroidism with around 90% sensitivity and approximately 81% specificity in cross-validation, and 80%/75% in the test set. Sample size was not statistically predetermined, and group allocation was not concealed from the investigators. Most expanded thyroid clonotypes with a frequency above 0.001 also appeared in blood, which suggests that blood repertoires may reflect the immune response in the thyroid.

Ophthalmopathy patients were characterized by moderately to severely active disease, a Clinical Activity Score of at least 3, a NOSPECS grade of at least 4, and a disease duration under 3 months. Patients with other autoimmune diseases, uncontrolled infections, pregnancy or lactation were excluded from the study. Diagnosis was based on clinical symptoms, serum thyroxine, TRAb, thyroid ultrasound and orbital computed tomography. Using Ficoll-Paque density gradient centrifugation, PBMCs were isolated from about 9.4 ml of fresh peripheral blood. Trizol reagent was used to extract the total RNA, and its quality was then checked on an Agilent 2100 Bioanalyzer. This clonotype was detected many times. No cognate antigen has been identified for it. No base qualities exist here, and no much larger clone lies one base off it. For repertoire sequencing, the TCR beta CDR3 regions were amplified from RNA transcripts. A first-round RT-PCR used HTBI primers with the Qiagen OneStep RT-PCR kit, followed by a second-round multiplex PCR, size selection and purification. Libraries were sequenced paired-end with 100 bp reads on an Illumina HiSeq2000. The paper's processing steps were these. SOAPnuke was used to process the reads, removing any read that contained adapters or uncalled bases, had a mean Phred below 15, or lacked an exact match to the constant primer or identifier. High-quality paired reads were merged with COPE v1.2.5. Each unique nucleotide sequence was treated as a clonotype, and MiTCR v1.1 was used to align the clonotypes to the IMGT TRB V, D and J references. Only V-J combinations with frequency above 0.0001 were analysed, covering around 99% of repertoires. A TCR clonal expansion and chaos score per V-J combination was defined as the ratio of F50 clonal expansion to chaos observed in the TCRdist matrix. Welch's t-statistics and random forest were used to reduce the features to about 12 V-J combinations, which were then used as input to a naive Bayes classifier. Thyroid-blood repertoire similarity was quantified with the Morisita-Horn index. TCRdb itself trimmed the public reads at Q25 with fastp, ran MiXCR and retained productive beta chains. Rows are unified per CDR3 protein, each entry keeping the most common DNA and genes. The V and J calls were determined by TCRdb, not by the authors. For this sample there are about 150,000 distinct CDR3 sequences; less than 45% appear just once. Less than 6% of the sample goes to the ten largest clones.

This receptor chain uses TRBV15 and TRBJ2-2; no D gene call is confident. This TCR was sampled from a middle-aged woman with Graves' ophthalmopathy. Donor details come from another sample of the same person, matched by shared clones. Input material: peripheral blood. The nucleotide sequence is TGTGCCACCAGCAGAGATTTACTGATCCCGGGGGAGCTGTTTTTT. The translation is CATSRDLLIPGELFF.